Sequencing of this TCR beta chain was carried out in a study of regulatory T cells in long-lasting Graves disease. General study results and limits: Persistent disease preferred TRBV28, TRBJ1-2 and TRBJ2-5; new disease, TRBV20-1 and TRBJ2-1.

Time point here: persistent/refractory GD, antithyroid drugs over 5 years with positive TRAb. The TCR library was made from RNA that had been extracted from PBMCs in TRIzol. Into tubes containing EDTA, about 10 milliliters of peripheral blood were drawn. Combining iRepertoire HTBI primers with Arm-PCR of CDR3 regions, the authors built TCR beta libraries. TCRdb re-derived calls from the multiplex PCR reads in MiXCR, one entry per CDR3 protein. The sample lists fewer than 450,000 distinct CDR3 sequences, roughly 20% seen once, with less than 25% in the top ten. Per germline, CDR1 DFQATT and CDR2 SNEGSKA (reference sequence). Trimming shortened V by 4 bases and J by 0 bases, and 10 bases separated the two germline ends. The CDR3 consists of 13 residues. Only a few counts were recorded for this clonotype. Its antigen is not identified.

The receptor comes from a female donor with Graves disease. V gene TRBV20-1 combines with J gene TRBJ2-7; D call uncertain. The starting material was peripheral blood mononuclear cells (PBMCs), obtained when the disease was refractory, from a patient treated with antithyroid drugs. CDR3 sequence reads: CSATRTASYEQYF. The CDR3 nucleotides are TGCAGTGCTACCCGTACGGCCTCCTACGAGCAGTACTTC.